This TCR beta chain comes out of a study of shared clonotypes between healthy human individuals. Subsets obtained from CD4+ cells comprised CD45RA+ naive and CD45RA-negative memory cells. Worth noting for this clone: Its antigen is as yet unknown.

Several immunoSEQ 96-well plates shared each subset's DNA, each plate a replicate. The assay was immunoSEQ multiplex PCR, and TCRdb's table has in-frame clones only and misses some. This table has more than 1,200,000 clones, approximately 98.5% appearing once. Study findings and constraints: Apart from blood, nothing was sampled; tissue repertoires likely differ. Genetic and exposure-history diversity was limited by the small donor number.

The CDR3 spans 15 residues. Germline CDR1 is LNHDA and CDR2 is SQIVND (reference sequence). V gave up 5 bases and J gave up 1 base, with 12 bases separating them. This TCR was recovered from a man aged 30 to 39 in good health. J is TRBJ1-3 and V is TRBV19; D remains unclear. Sequencing input: naive CD4+ T cells sorted from blood. Subset of the sample: CD45RA+ positively selected. The CDR3 loop reads CASSRARGSGNTIYF. The CDR3 region has the DNA TGTGCCAGTAGTCGTGCTCGTGGTTCTGGAAACACCATATATTTT.